The present T cell receptor (beta chain) was sequenced within a study of T cell repertoires in cytomegalovirus infection. The CDR3 is 13 residues long. V lost 11 bases and J 4 bases, leaving 15 bases between the germline ends. CDR1 MNHNS and CDR2 SASEGT come from the germline V gene. TCRdb analysed the reads with MiXCR anew, one entry per CDR3 protein. The sample has 310,000 or so distinct CDR3 sequences, about a sixth seen once. Sequenced material: PBMCs. The sequence derives from a human donor in good health (CMV status not recorded). Some clones in this sample may be carry-over from other donors' samples. V is TRBV6-1 and J is TRBJ1-5, with D unclear. Here the CDR3 reads CAVQRRENQPQHF. The CDR3, as DNA: TGTGCCGTTCAGAGGAGGGAGAATCAGCCCCAGCATTTT.